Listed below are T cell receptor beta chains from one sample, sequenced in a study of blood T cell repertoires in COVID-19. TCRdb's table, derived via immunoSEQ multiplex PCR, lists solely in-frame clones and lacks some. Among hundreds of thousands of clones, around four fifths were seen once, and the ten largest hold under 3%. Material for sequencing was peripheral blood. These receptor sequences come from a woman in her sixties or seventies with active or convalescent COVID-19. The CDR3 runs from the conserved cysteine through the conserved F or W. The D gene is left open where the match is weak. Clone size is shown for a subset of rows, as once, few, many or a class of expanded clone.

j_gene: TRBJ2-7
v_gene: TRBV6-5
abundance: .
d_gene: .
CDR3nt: TGTGCCAGCAGTTACCAAACTAACGGGGGGCACGAGCAGTACTTC
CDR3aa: CASSYQTNGGHEQYF

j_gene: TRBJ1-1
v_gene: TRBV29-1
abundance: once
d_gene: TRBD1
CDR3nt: TGCAGCGTCCGGACAGGGGGAACTGAAGCTTTCTTT
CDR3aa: CSVRTGGTEAFF

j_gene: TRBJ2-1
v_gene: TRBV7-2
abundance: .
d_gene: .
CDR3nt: TGTGCCAGCAGCCTACAGGGCAGCTCCTACAATGAGCAGTTCTTC
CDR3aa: CASSLQGSSYNEQFF

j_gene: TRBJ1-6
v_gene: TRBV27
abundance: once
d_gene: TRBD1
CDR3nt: TGTGCCAGCAGTCGGGACAGGGTGATTGGTTCACCCCTCCACTTT
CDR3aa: CASSRDRVIGSPLHF

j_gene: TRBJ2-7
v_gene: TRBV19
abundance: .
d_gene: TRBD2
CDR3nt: TGTGCCAGTAGTATAGCACTAGCGGGGAACCACGAGCAGTACTTC
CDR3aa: CASSIALAGNHEQYF

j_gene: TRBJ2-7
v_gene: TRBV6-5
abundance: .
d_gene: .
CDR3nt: TGTGCCTTGGGGGGCCGGGACTACCTCTACGAGCAGTACTTC
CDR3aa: CALGGRDYLYEQYF

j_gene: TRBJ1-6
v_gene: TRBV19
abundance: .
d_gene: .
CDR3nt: TGTGCCAGTAGTATAGAGGGGAGCGGTAATTCACCCCTCCACTTT
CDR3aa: CASSIEGSGNSPLHF

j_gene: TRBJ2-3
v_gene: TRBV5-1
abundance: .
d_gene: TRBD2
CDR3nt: TGCGCCAGCAGCTTGAGGCTAGCGGGAGGCACAGATACGCAGTATTTT
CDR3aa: CASSLRLAGGTDTQYF

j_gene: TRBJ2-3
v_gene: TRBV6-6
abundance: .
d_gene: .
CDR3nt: TGTGCCAGCAGTTCCCAAGTTTCGGCAGATACGCAGTATTTT
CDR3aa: CASSSQVSADTQYF

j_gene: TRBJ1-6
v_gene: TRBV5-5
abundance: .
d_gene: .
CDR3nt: TGTGCCAGCAGCTTGGGGCAGGCCTATAATTCACCCCTCCACTTT
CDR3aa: CASSLGQAYNSPLHF

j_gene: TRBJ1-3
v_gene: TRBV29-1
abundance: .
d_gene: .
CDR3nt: TGCAGCGTTGTAGGGGGGGGGAACGCGGAAAACACCATATATTTT
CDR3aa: CSVVGGGNAENTIYF

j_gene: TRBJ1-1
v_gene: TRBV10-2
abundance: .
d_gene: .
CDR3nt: TGCGCCAGCACCCTCACAGGGAACACTGAAGCTTTCTTT
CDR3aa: CASTLTGNTEAFF

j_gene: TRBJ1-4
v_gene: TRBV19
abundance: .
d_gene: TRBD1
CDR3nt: TGTGCCAGTAGTGTAGGGGGCGAGGAAAAACTGTTTTTT
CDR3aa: CASSVGGEEKLFF

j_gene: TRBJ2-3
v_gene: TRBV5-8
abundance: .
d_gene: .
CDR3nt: TGTGCCAGCAGCTTGAGTCTGGGAGGCGATACGCAGTATTTT
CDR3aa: CASSLSLGGDTQYF

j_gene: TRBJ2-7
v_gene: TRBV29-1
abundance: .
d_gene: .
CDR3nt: TGCAGCGCCACTGAGAGGTACGAGCAGTACTTC
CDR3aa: CSATERYEQYF

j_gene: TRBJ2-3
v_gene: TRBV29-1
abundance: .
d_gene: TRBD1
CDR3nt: TGCAGCGAGGGGACAGGCTTCCAGGGAGATACGCAGTATTTT
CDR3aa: CSEGTGFQGDTQYF

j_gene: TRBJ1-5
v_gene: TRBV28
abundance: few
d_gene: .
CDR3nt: TGTGCCAGCAGCTTCACAGGGCAGCCCCAGCATTTT
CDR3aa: CASSFTGQPQHF